This section outlines one TCR beta chain sequence together with its context. Its cognate antigen is unknown. These data come from a study of T-cell reconstitution after alpha-beta-depleted transplantation in children. Notes on the study in general: T-cell numbers and diversity, one year after transplant, stemmed largely from T cells that were newly produced. Reportedly, alpha-beta T cells present about two months post-transplant originated from several hundred expanded clones of graft origin. Recipient T cells and thymic progenitors that survived were the source of the high TCRbeta diversity seen at day 60 in some patients.

The CDR3 spans 13 residues. V lost 0 bases to trimming and J lost 7 bases, with 9 bases between them. CDR1 SGHTA and CDR2 FQGTGA come from the germline V gene. Unique molecular identifiers tagged the TCRbeta library. TCRdb reprocessed the PCR reads via MiXCR and lists one record per CDR3 protein. This sample yields just over 950,000 distinct CDR3 sequences, of which about 30% are seen a single time; 28% belongs to the top ten. The sequence derives from a boy in the first two years of life who had a stem cell transplant for SCID, so the T cells may come from the graft donor. The chain employs TRBV7-3 and TRBJ1-1; D gene unclear. Here the sequenced sample was PBMCs, mostly from graft donor cells, taken 360 days after TCRalphabeta/CD19-depleted stem cell transplant. In DNA form, the CDR3 reads TGTGCCAGCAGCTTAACGGGGTCGGGTGAAGCTTTCTTT. It codes for CASSLTGSGEAFF.